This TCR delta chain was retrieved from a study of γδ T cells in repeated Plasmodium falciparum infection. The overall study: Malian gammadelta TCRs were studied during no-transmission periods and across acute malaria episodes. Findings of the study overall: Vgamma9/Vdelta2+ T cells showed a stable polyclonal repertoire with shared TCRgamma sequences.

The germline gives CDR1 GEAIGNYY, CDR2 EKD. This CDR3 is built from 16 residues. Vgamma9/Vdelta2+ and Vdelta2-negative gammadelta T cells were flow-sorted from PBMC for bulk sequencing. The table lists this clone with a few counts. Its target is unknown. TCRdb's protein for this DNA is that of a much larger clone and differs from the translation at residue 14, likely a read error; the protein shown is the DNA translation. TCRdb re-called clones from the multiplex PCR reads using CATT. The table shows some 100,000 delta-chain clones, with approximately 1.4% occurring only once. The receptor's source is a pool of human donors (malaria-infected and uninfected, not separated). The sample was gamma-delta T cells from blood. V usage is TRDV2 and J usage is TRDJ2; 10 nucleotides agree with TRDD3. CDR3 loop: CACDTGGIRGTAQPFF. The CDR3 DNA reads TGTGCCTGTGACACCGGGGGGATACGAGGGACAGCACAACCCTTCTTT.